These T cell receptor beta chains were read from a single sample in a study of blood T cells in healthy people across ages. TCRdb reanalysed the 5' RACE reads using MiXCR and keeps one entry per CDR3 protein. This sample has about 1,400,000 distinct CDR3 sequences, with around 59% found just once. The sequencing sample was made of blood. These receptors were taken from a man aged 18 to 30 in good health. Each CDR3 is given with its conserved first and last residue. The D gene is left open where the match is weak. Not every row has a clone size; where given, it reads once, few, many or a size class.

v_call	d_call	clone_size	j_call	cdr3_nt	cdr3_aa
TRBV3-1	-	few	TRBJ2-3	TGTGCCAGCAGCCAATTGGGGGCAGATACGCAGTATTTT	CASSQLGADTQYF
TRBV7-9	-	-	TRBJ2-6	TGTGCCAGCAGCGAGGTGGACTCTGGGGCCAACGTCCTGACTTTC	CASSEVDSGANVLTF
TRBV27	-	few	TRBJ2-6	TGTGCCAGCAGTTTATACAGGGCTGGGGCCAACGTCCTGACTTTC	CASSLYRAGANVLTF
TRBV20-1	-	-	TRBJ2-1	TGCAGTGCTAACAGGGATGTCTCCTACAATGAGCAGTTCTTC	CSANRDVSYNEQFF
TRBV25-1	-	-	TRBJ2-5	TGTGCCAGCACCGAACGGGGCAAAGTAAGCGTCGATGAAGAGACCCAGTACTTC	CASTERGKVSVDEETQYF
TRBV4-2	-	-	TRBJ1-4	TGTGCCAGCAGCCACCCAGAGGGGTTGGTCTTGGGGGCTGCTAATGAAAAACTGTTTTTT	CASSHPEGLVLGAANEKLFF
TRBV7-6	-	-	TRBJ2-3	TGTGCCAGCAGTTCCCCCCAGGCCAACACAGATACGCAGTATTTT	CASSSPQANTDTQYF
TRBV2	-	-	TRBJ2-1	TGTGCCAGCAGTGAAGATTTAGGGAACAATGAGCAGTTCTTC	CASSEDLGNNEQFF
TRBV6-6	-	-	TRBJ2-7	TGTGCCAGCAGTGATGCAGTTCAGTACGAGCAGTACTTC	CASSDAVQYEQYF
TRBV5-1	-	once	TRBJ2-5	TGCGCCAGCAGCTCCCGGGAACAAGAGACCCAGTACTTC	CASSSREQETQYF
TRBV29-1	-	-	TRBJ2-1	TGCAGCTTCGAGCCGACTGAGGAAGGCAATGAGCAGTTCTTC	CSFEPTEEGNEQFF
TRBV4-1	-	-	TRBJ2-7	TGCGCCAGCAGCCCCATATGGGGGAGAAGTTCCTACGAGCAGTACTTC	CASSPIWGRSSYEQYF
TRBV4-3	-	-	TRBJ2-3	TGCGCCAGCAGCCAACGGGGGGCTAAAACGGATACGCAGTATTTT	CASSQRGAKTDTQYF
TRBV7-2	-	-	TRBJ2-2	TGTGCCAGCAGCTTACTAACCGGGGCCGGCACCGGGGAGCTGTTTTTT	CASSLLTGAGTGELFF
TRBV7-9	TRBD1	once	TRBJ2-3	TGTGCCAGCAGCTTAGTTGGGACAGAGGGAACCACAGATACGCAGTATTTT	CASSLVGTEGTTDTQYF
TRBV7-9	-	-	TRBJ2-1	TGTGCCAGCAGCCTAAATCCTGGAGAGAATGAGCAGTTCTTC	CASSLNPGENEQFF
TRBV4-2	-	-	TRBJ2-1	TGTGCCAGCAGCCAATTTCAGGGGCCTGGCAATGAGCAGTTCTTC	CASSQFQGPGNEQFF
TRBV7-9	TRBD2	-	TRBJ2-7	TGTGCCAGCAGCTCCCTCCCCGGGACTAGCGCTCACGAGCAGTACTTC	CASSSLPGTSAHEQYF
TRBV4-1	TRBD2	-	TRBJ2-1	TGCGCCAGCAGCCAAGAAGGACTAGCGGGAGTCGGCGATGAGCAGTTCTTC	CASSQEGLAGVGDEQFF
TRBV10-3	-	-	TRBJ2-7	TGTGCCATCCTTTCCAGTCGGGGATACGAGCAGTACTTC	CAILSSRGYEQYF
TRBV5-1	TRBD2	-	TRBJ2-1	TGCGCCAGCAGCTTGGGAGTAGCGGGGGGGCGGATCTACAATGAGCAGTTCTTC	CASSLGVAGGRIYNEQFF
TRBV7-2	-	few	TRBJ1-3	TGTGCCAGCAGCCCCACCGCACCCAGAAACACCATATATTTT	CASSPTAPRNTIYF
TRBV27	-	-	TRBJ1-1	TGTGCCAGCAGTTACCCGGGGGGGCACACTGAAGCTTTCTTT	CASSYPGGHTEAFF
TRBV4-1	TRBD2	-	TRBJ2-1	TGCGCCAGCAGCCATCCCGGGACTAGCGTGGCTGAGCAGTTCTTC	CASSHPGTSVAEQFF
TRBV9	-	once	TRBJ1-2	TGTGCCAGCAGCCCCGATAGGGTTGGTATTATCTATGGCTACACCTTC	CASSPDRVGIIYGYTF
TRBV20-1	-	-	TRBJ2-3	TGCAGTGCAAGGACAACAGTAGAGTATTTT	CSARTTVEYF
TRBV18	-	-	TRBJ2-5	TGTGCCAGCTCACCTCAGGAGTGGGTATTGGAGACCCAGTACTTC	CASSPQEWVLETQYF
TRBV30	TRBD2	-	TRBJ2-1	TGTGCCTGGAGTCTTACTAGCGGCGAGCAGTTCTTC	CAWSLTSGEQFF
TRBV2	-	-	TRBJ2-1	TGTGCCAGCAGTGAAGCGGGTAGCTCCTACAATGAGCAGTTCTTC	CASSEAGSSYNEQFF
TRBV13	-	-	TRBJ2-2	TGTGCCAGCAGCCTCGGGACTTCTACCAACACCGGGGAGCTGTTTTTT	CASSLGTSTNTGELFF
TRBV25-1	-	-	TRBJ2-2	TGTGCCAGCAAAGCCCCCGGGGCCGGGGAGCTGTTTTTT	CASKAPGAGELFF
TRBV10-3	-	few	TRBJ2-3	TGTGCCATCAGACCACTAGAAGGATACACAGATACGCAGTATTTT	CAIRPLEGYTDTQYF
TRBV20-1	-	-	TRBJ1-2	TGCAGTGCTAGAGGCCCCAGGGGCCCCTATGGCTACACCTTC	CSARGPRGPYGYTF
TRBV10-3	TRBD2	few	TRBJ2-7	TGTGCCATCAGCTCGGGGAGCGGGGGAAAGTCCTACGAGCAGTACTTC	CAISSGSGGKSYEQYF
TRBV2	-	-	TRBJ2-3	TGTGCCAGCAGTGATTACGGCACTATCGGCACAGATACGCAGTATTTT	CASSDYGTIGTDTQYF
TRBV6-1	TRBD1	-	TRBJ1-6	TGTGCCAGCAGTCCCGGGACAGGGGAGAGTTCCTATAATTCACCCCTCCACTTT	CASSPGTGESSYNSPLHF
TRBV29-1	-	-	TRBJ1-1	TGCAGCGTTAGGCCCGTGAACACTGAAGCTTTCTTT	CSVRPVNTEAFF
TRBV20-1	TRBD2	-	TRBJ2-1	TGCAGTGCTAGAGATCTATCGGTGGGGGGGAATGAGCAGTTCTTC	CSARDLSVGGNEQFF
TRBV7-9	-	-	TRBJ2-1	TGTGCCAGCAGCGGGAGTCGGGGGACCTACAATGAGCAGTTCTTC	CASSGSRGTYNEQFF
TRBV5-1	-	-	TRBJ2-3	TGCGCCAGCAGCTTACATGGAGATGCGCAGTATTTT	CASSLHGDAQYF
TRBV28	-	-	TRBJ1-6	TGTGCCAGCACTCCCCCGTCCACGTCACCCCTCCACTTT	CASTPPSTSPLHF
TRBV3-1	TRBD2	once	TRBJ2-1	TGTGCCAGCAGCCTTCTGGCTAGCGGGTACAATGAGCAGTTCTTC	CASSLLASGYNEQFF
TRBV2	-	-	TRBJ1-2	TGTGCCAGCAGTGAAAGACGTGAGGGCTACACCTTC	CASSERREGYTF
TRBV6-5	-	once	TRBJ1-1	TGTGCCAGCAGCCCTTCCAGTAGCACTGAAGCTTTCTTT	CASSPSSSTEAFF
TRBV28	-	-	TRBJ2-3	TGTGCCAGCAGTCGTGTGTCTAGCGTAGGGGCCACAGATACGCAGTATTTT	CASSRVSSVGATDTQYF
TRBV24-1	-	-	TRBJ2-1	TGTGCCACCAGTGATTTGGGGACGGGCGGAACTACAAATGAGCAGTTCTTC	CATSDLGTGGTTNEQFF
TRBV21-1	-	-	TRBJ2-1	TGTGCCAACCCAGGTTGCGGGGTCAATGAGCAGTTCTTC	CANPGCGVNEQFF
TRBV20-1	-	-	TRBJ2-7	TGCAGTGCTCGCCCTCCCGGGGTAGGCTACGAGCAGTACTTC	CSARPPGVGYEQYF
TRBV15	TRBD2	-	TRBJ2-3	TGTGCCACCAGCAGAGATCCTAGCGGGGGGGGAACGGATACGCAGTATTTT	CATSRDPSGGGTDTQYF
TRBV10-3	TRBD1	few	TRBJ1-2	TGTGCCATCAGTGAAAACAGGGGTTCCGCAAACTATGGCTACACCTTC	CAISENRGSANYGYTF
TRBV20-1	-	-	TRBJ1-5	TGCAGTGCTCAGGAATATAGCAATCAGCCCCAGCATTTT	CSAQEYSNQPQHF
TRBV5-1	-	-	TRBJ2-7	TGCGCCAGCACCGCAAGTCCGGGGCCCTACGAGCAGTACTTC	CASTASPGPYEQYF
TRBV27	-	-	TRBJ2-2	TGTGCCAGCAGTCCACCCTGGGGGGAGCTGTTTTTT	CASSPPWGELFF